The 5 T cell receptor beta chains in this list originate from one sample, sequenced in a study of T cells in women clearing cervical HPV infection. Generated by immunoSEQ multiplex PCR, the TCRdb table keeps only in-frame clones and is missing some. The sample's table shows more than 40,000 clones. The sample was blood buffy coat. Source of these receptors: a woman between 18 and 70 years old with a cervical HPV16 infection that either progressed to CIN3+ or cleared (not recorded which).

CDR3 DNA (partial): TGTGCCAGCAGCCCGTACAGGGGCCTCTACGAC. Amino acids: CASSPYRGLYD. The entire CDR3 protein is CASSPYRGLYDYTF. The chain combines TRBV7-2 with TRBJ1-2; 7 nucleotides line up with TRBD1. The CDR3 goes on 3 residues after the read ends, and that part is filled in from the germline J gene. Germline V gives CDR1 SGHTA, CDR2 FQGNSA. The CDR3 is made up of 14 amino acids.

Regarding this clone: The CDR3 end is not reached by the read, which stops 3 residues before it; the germline J gene fills it in. V usage is TRBV20-1 and J usage is TRBJ2-3; TRBD2 matches at 9 bases. This CDR3 region has 15 residues. Per germline, CDR1 DFQATT and CDR2 SNEGSKA (reference sequence). With 0 bases clipped from V and 6 bases from J, the junction kept 7 bases outside the gene matches. CDR3 DNA (partial): TGCAGTGCTAGAGATGGGGCGGGGGGGAGGGATACG. Its translation is CSARDGAGGRDT. The full CDR3 protein reads CSARDGAGGRDTQYF.

On this clone itself: With the read ending 3 residues before the CDR3 end, the germline J gene is used to fill in that end. The V gene is TRBV29-1, the J gene TRBJ1-1; weak D call: TRBD1 (6 bases). This CDR3 region has 12 residues. Germline loops: CDR1 SQVTM, CDR2 ANQGSEA. The CDR3 bases that were read are TGCAGCGTTGGGGAACAGGGAGGGAGA. Translating it yields CSVGEQGGR. The CDR3 in full is CSVGEQGGRAFF.

As concerns this clone: Sequencing ends 3 residues short of the CDR3 end; the germline J gene provides the rest. The J gene is TRBJ2-2, the V gene TRBV19; 7 bases map to TRBD2. Per the germline V gene, CDR1 is LNHDA and CDR2 is SQIVND (reference sequence). The CDR3 length is 18 residues. The DNA read from the CDR3 is TGTGCCAGTAGTATTCTAGGAGCACAAGGACTAGGCGGGGAAAAG. Translated: CASSILGAQGLGGEK. The CDR3 reads in full as CASSILGAQGLGGEKLFF.

Regarding this clone: The missing CDR3 end, 3 residues past where the read stops, is filled in from the germline J gene. V is TRBV30 and J is TRBJ2-7; TRBD2 agrees at 7 bases. The J segment lost 5 bases and the V segment lost 8 bases, leaving 9 bases of the junction unmatched. The CDR3 runs 12 residues. CDR1 is GTSNPN and CDR2 is SVGIG in the germline V gene (reference sequence). CDR3 protein: CARREGKNEQYF. The sequenced part of the CDR3 DNA is TGTGCCCGTAGGGAGGGGAAGAACGAG. Complete variable domain (other parts from reference TRBV30 and TRBJ2-7): SQTIHQWPATLVQPVGSPLSLECTVEGTSNPNLYWYRQAAGRGLQLLFYSVGIGQISSEVPQNLSASRPQDRQFILSSKKLLLSDSGFYLCARREGKNEQYFGPGTRLTVT.